Below are 12 T cell receptor beta chains sequenced from a single sample in a study of T cell changes during pregnancy in multiple sclerosis. Repertoires were generated with immunoSEQ multiplex PCR, while TCRdb's copy carries only in-frame clones and drops some. The sample records 60,000 to 65,000 clones, around 90% being singletons. The sequenced sample was peripheral blood, obtained in the second trimester of pregnancy. These TCRs come from a female donor in good health, enrolled as a control in a pregnancy study.

The V and J genes are TRBV9 and TRBJ1-2; 7 bases fit TRBD1. Germline V lookup: CDR1 SGDLS, CDR2 YYNGEE. V lost 4 bases and J lost 7; bases outside the gene matches: 7. This CDR3 is 13 amino acids long. The CDR3, as DNA: TGTGCCAGCAGCTCCCAGGGGGGTGTTGGCTACACCTTC. It translates to CASSSQGGVGYTF.

This chain connects TRBV27 to TRBJ2-3; D unclear. There are 17 residues in the CDR3. V dropped 5 bases and J dropped 0 bases, with 18 bases sitting between them. Per germline, CDR1 MNHEY and CDR2 SMNVEV (reference sequence). The CDR3 sequence is CASSAQSWASSTDTQYF. CDR3 coding DNA: TGTGCCAGCAGTGCCCAATCCTGGGCGTCTAGCACAGATACGCAGTATTTT.

The gene calls are TRBV18 and TRBJ1-1; D is perhaps TRBD1 (5 bases). Per the germline V gene, CDR1 is KGHSH and CDR2 is LQKENI. The CDR3 has 16 residues. Trimming shortened V by 3 bases and J by 4 bases, and 18 bases separated the two germline ends. This chain's CDR3 is CASSPLPQGRGTEAFF. CDR3 coding DNA: TGTGCCAGCTCACCCCTGCCTCAGGGAAGGGGCACTGAAGCTTTCTTT.

The V gene is TRBV7-9, the J gene TRBJ2-1; D gene unclear. The CDR3 contains 13 residues. Germline lookup yields CDR1 SEHNR and CDR2 FQNEAQ (reference sequence). The V end lost 2 bases, the J end lost 9 bases, and 11 bases lay between the germline ends. The CDR3 region has the DNA TGTGCCAGCAGCTTAACGCTTAGAAGTGAGCAGTTCTTC. Translating gives CASSLTLRSEQFF. The entire variable domain, with the rest obtained from reference TRBV7-9 and TRBJ2-1, is as follows: DTGVSQNPRHKITKRGQNVTFRCDPISEHNRLYWYRQTLGQGPEFLTYFQNEAQLEKSRLLSDRFSAERPKGSFSTLEIQRTEQGDSAMYLCASSLTLRSEQFFGPGTRLTVL.

CDR3 in amino acids: CASRLFANTGELFF. As DNA, the CDR3 is TGTGCCAGCCGTCTGTTCGCGAACACCGGGGAGCTGTTTTTT. The chain couples TRBV2 to TRBJ2-2; D remains unclear. This CDR3 spans 14 amino acids. Trimming stripped 8 bases from V and 0 bases from J, with 10 bases between. Looked up from germline, CDR1 is SNHLY and CDR2 is FYNNEI.

The chain has TRBV6-6 and TRBJ1-5; tentative D call: TRBD1 (5 bases). There are 16 residues in the CDR3. The germline V and J ends were trimmed by 5 bases and 4 bases, with 18 bases remaining between them. Germline CDR1 is MNHNY and CDR2 is SVGAGI (reference sequence). Here the CDR3 DNA reads TGTGCCAGCAGTGGTACCCTGGGGAGGACAAATCAGCCCCAGCATTTT. It specifies CASSGTLGRTNQPQHF.

Here the CDR3 reads CASSFGGFARDEAFF. The CDR3 DNA reads as TGCGCCAGCAGCTTTGGCGGCTTTGCCCGTGATGAAGCTTTCTTT. The rearrangement uses TRBV5-1 and TRBJ1-1, with unresolved D. The germline V gene has CDR1 SGHRS and CDR2 YFSETQ. CDR3 size: 15 residues. Trimming left V 2 bases short and J 7 bases short, with 18 bases between.

This chain connects TRBV6-5 to TRBJ2-1, with a possible D match to TRBD2 (6 bases). This CDR3 is built from 13 residues. Germline loops: CDR1 MNHEY, CDR2 SVGAGI. V was shortened by 7 bases and J by 6 bases, with 13 bases between the two germline ends. The CDR3, as DNA: TGTGCCAGCAAGGGAGGCCGTGGCAATGAGCAGTTCTTC. This sequence encodes CASKGGRGNEQFF.

This clone occurred once. The chain links TRBV10-2 to TRBJ1-2, with 7 bases fitting TRBD1. This CDR3 is 14 amino acids long. V dropped 8 bases and J dropped 7; count of bases not matched to a gene: 13. Germline-derived CDR1 and CDR2 are WSHSY and SAAADI. The CDR3 spells CASGYRDSRGGYTF. For the CDR3, the DNA is TGCGCCAGCGGATACCGGGACAGCCGGGGTGGCTACACCTTC.

This rearrangement joins TRBV10-2 to TRBJ2-3, with D possibly TRBD1 on 5 matching bases. Between the trimmed V and J ends, which lost 0 bases and 4 bases, there was a span of 11 bases. Germline CDR1 reads WSHSY; CDR2 reads SAAADI. This CDR3 comprises 15 residues. CDR3 in amino acids: CASSESGRASDTQYF. CDR3 DNA sequence: TGCGCCAGCAGTGAGTCAGGCAGGGCTTCAGATACGCAGTATTTT.

CDR3 bases: TGCGCCAGCAGCTTGGATAGTACGGAGACCCAGTACTTC. This translates into CASSLDSTETQYF. The V call is TRBV5-1, the J call TRBJ2-5; D call uncertain. Trimming pared 0 bases from V and 5 bases from J, leaving 8 bases between. Germline V gene data show CDR1 as SGHRS and CDR2 as YFSETQ. This CDR3 is built from 13 residues.

The CDR3 here is CSVEDGTSGLEDEQFF. The CDR3 DNA sequence: TGCAGCGTTGAAGATGGGACTAGCGGCCTAGAGGATGAGCAGTTCTTC. V usage is TRBV29-1 and J usage is TRBJ2-1, with 11 bases matching TRBD2. CDR1 and CDR2 from the germline V gene are SQVTM and ANQGSEA. The CDR3 extends over 16 amino acids. V lost 0 bases and J lost 8; bases outside the gene matches: 9.